One and the same sample provided the 25 T cell receptor beta chains below, sequenced in a study of beta chain features in type 1 diabetes. The isolated RNA, all of it, was reverse transcribed, so expressed TCRB transcripts were what got sequenced. Generated by immunoSEQ multiplex PCR, the TCRdb table keeps only in-frame clones and is missing some. This sample has around 360,000 clones; around 12% occur once, and the top ten carry 0.0095% to 0.011%. Findings of the study overall: Shorter TCRB CDR3s, moderately but significantly so, marked every one of the four CD4+ subsets in Type 1 diabetes patients.

No antigen has been identified for these receptors. The specimen sequenced was naive CD4+ T cells from blood. These TCRs come from a woman aged 18-29 years with type 1 diabetes.

The chain has TRBV7-9 and TRBJ2-7, with 8 nucleotides matching TRBD1. In germline, CDR1 is SEHNR, CDR2 FQNEAQ (reference sequence). The CDR3 is 16 amino acids. Trimming removed 4 bases from V and 2 bases from J; junction bases left unmatched: 10. The CDR3: CASSYRGARATYEQYF. In DNA, the CDR3 is TGTGCCAGCAGCTACAGGGGGGCAAGGGCAACCTACGAGCAGTACTTC.

The genes are TRBV21-1 and TRBJ1-2. TRBV21-1 is listed as a pseudogene. The CDR3 sequence is 12 residues long. CDR3 in amino acids: CASSKVEKGYTF. Written as DNA, the CDR3 is TGTGCCAGCAGCAAAGTGGAGAAGGGCTACACCTTC.

This sequence joins TRBV4-3 and TRBJ1-6, with 8 bases aligning to TRBD1. The CDR3 length is 15 residues. Germline CDR1 and CDR2: LGHNA and YSLEER. V gave up 3 bases and J gave up 9 bases; unmatched junction bases: 7. This chain's CDR3 is CASSQADRVASPLHF. The CDR3 bases are TGCGCCAGCAGCCAGGCGGACAGGGTAGCTTCACCCCTCCACTTT.

This chain connects TRBV6-5 to TRBJ2-1; D not certain. The CDR3 spans 15 residues. The germline V gene encodes CDR1 MNHEY and CDR2 SVGAGI. Trimming pared 4 bases from V and 0 bases from J, leaving 10 bases between. The CDR3 loop is CASSFSPYSYNEQFF. DNA of the CDR3: TGTGCCAGCAGTTTTTCCCCCTACTCCTACAATGAGCAGTTCTTC.

The chain recombines TRBV9 with TRBJ2-5; 9 bases are a match to TRBD1. This CDR3 region has 14 residues. V lost 0 bases, J lost 4 bases, and 1 base stayed unmatched. The V gene's germline CDR1 is SGDLS and CDR2 YYNGEE. The CDR3: CASSVATGGETQYF. The DNA for the CDR3 is TGTGCCAGCAGCGTAGCGACAGGGGGAGAGACCCAGTACTTC. Full variable domain (missing parts from reference TRBV9 and TRBJ2-5): DSGVTQTPKHLITATGQRVTLRCSPRSGDLSVYWYQQSLDQGLQFLIQYYNGEERAKGNILERFSAQQFPDLHSELNLSSLELGDSALYFCASSVATGGETQYFGPGTRLLVL.

This clone was detected a few times. V is TRBV9 and J is TRBJ2-1, with D possibly matching TRBD1 (5 bases). The CDR3 contains 17 residues. Germline assignment: CDR1 SGDLS and CDR2 YYNGEE. Trimming removed 3 bases from V and 8 bases from J, with 24 bases in between. For the CDR3, the DNA is TGTGCCAGCAGCGCCCGCCCAATCCTGGGGTGGGGCGATGAGCAGTTCTTC. This gives the protein CASSARPILGWGDEQFF.

A few counts support this clone. This rearrangement joins TRBV10-3 to TRBJ2-7, with 7 bases fitting TRBD1. The J segment lost 5 bases and the V segment lost 0 bases, leaving 4 bases of the junction unmatched. Germline assignment: CDR1 ENHRY and CDR2 SYGVKD. CDR3 length: 14 amino acids. The CDR3 is CAISESGTVNEQYF. In nucleotides, the CDR3 is TGTGCCATCAGTGAGTCCGGGACAGTAAACGAGCAGTACTTC.

The chain has TRBV18 and TRBJ1-1; D is undetermined. The CDR3 extends over 13 amino acids. V dropped 0 bases and J dropped 11 bases, with 13 bases sitting between them. The V gene's germline CDR1 is KGHSH and CDR2 LQKENI. The CDR3 nucleotides are TGTGCCAGCTCACCACCAAGGGAGAGTGAGGCTTTCTTT. Translation gives CASSPPRESEAFF.

The J gene is TRBJ1-1, the V gene TRBV10-3; weak D call: TRBD1 (5 bases). CDR1 ENHRY and CDR2 SYGVKD come from the germline V gene. The CDR3 extends over 14 amino acids. V lost 6 bases and J 0 bases, leaving 11 bases between the germline ends. Here the CDR3 reads CAIRLDTMNTEAFF. The CDR3 DNA is TGTGCCATCAGGTTGGACACTATGAACACTGAAGCTTTCTTT.

V and J are TRBV19 and TRBJ1-5; D is unresolved. V was pared by 5 bases and J by 0 bases, with 14 bases between. Germline CDR1 LNHDA, CDR2 SQIVND (reference sequence). The CDR3 sequence is 16 residues long. The CDR3 DNA is TGTGCCAGTAGTCCGCCGGACTGGTATAGCAATCAGCCCCAGCATTTT. Translated, it gives CASSPPDWYSNQPQHF.

Only a few counts were recorded for this clone. V usage is TRBV25-1 and J usage is TRBJ2-1; tentative D call: TRBD2 (5 bases). Germline CDR1 is MGHDK and CDR2 is SYGVNS. This CDR3 has 15 residues. Between the trimmed V and J ends, which lost 1 base and 5 bases, there was a span of 12 bases. CDR3 sequence (DNA): TGTGCCAGCAGTGAATCGAGGGTCGTACACAATGAGCAGTTCTTC. Translated: CASSESRVVHNEQFF. The full variable domain, with the rest looked up from reference TRBV25-1 and TRBJ2-1, is EADIYQTPRYLVIGTGKKITLECSQTMGHDKMYWYQQDPGMELHLIHYSYGVNSTEKGDLSSESTVSRIRTEHFPLTLESARPSHTSQYLCASSESRVVHNEQFFGPGTRLTVL.

With respect to this clone: The sample has other DNA sequences that encode this CDR3 too. The V call is TRBV29-1, the J call TRBJ2-7; 8 bases agree with TRBD2. The junction had 7 bases not matched to a gene; V was cut back by 5 bases and J by 1 base. Germline-derived CDR1 and CDR2 are SQVTM and ANQGSEA. The CDR3 is 14 residues long. CDR3 nucleotide sequence: TGCAGCGTTTTACCGGGACTAGGATCCTACGAGCAGTACTTC. Translating gives CSVLPGLGSYEQYF.

V is TRBV5-1 and J is TRBJ2-3; D remains unclear. V was shortened by 0 bases and J by 2 bases, with 7 bases between the two germline ends. This CDR3 spans 14 amino acids. Germline CDR1 is SGHRS and CDR2 is YFSETQ. The CDR3, as DNA: TGCGCCAGCAGCTTGGGTGAGCACACAGATACGCAGTATTTT. The encoded protein is CASSLGEHTDTQYF.

This clone was observed a few times. This chain links TRBV25-1 with TRBJ1-1; 8 nucleotides agree with TRBD1. V lost 6 bases, J lost 4 bases, and 13 bases stayed unmatched. The CDR3 sequence is 16 residues long. Per germline, CDR1 MGHDK and CDR2 SYGVNS. DNA of the CDR3: TGTGCCAGCAGGGACCGGGACAGGAAGGCGGGCACTGAAGCTTTCTTT. It encodes CASRDRDRKAGTEAFF. The complete variable domain, with remaining parts taken from reference TRBV25-1 and TRBJ1-1, reads EADIYQTPRYLVIGTGKKITLECSQTMGHDKMYWYQQDPGMELHLIHYSYGVNSTEKGDLSSESTVSRIRTEHFPLTLESARPSHTSQYLCASRDRDRKAGTEAFFGQGTRLTVV.

The chain carries TRBV7-9 and TRBJ1-1, with 7 positions matching TRBD1. V lost 6 bases and J lost 7; bases outside the gene matches: 8. The CDR3 length is 13 residues. CDR1 is SEHNR and CDR2 is FQNEAQ in the germline V gene (reference sequence). CDR3 sequence (DNA): TGTGCCAGCAGTTCTACAGGGGCCTATGAAGCTTTCTTT. Protein product: CASSSTGAYEAFF. The full variable domain, with the rest looked up from reference TRBV7-9 and TRBJ1-1, is DTGVSQNPRHKITKRGQNVTFRCDPISEHNRLYWYRQTLGQGPEFLTYFQNEAQLEKSRLLSDRFSAERPKGSFSTLEIQRTEQGDSAMYLCASSSTGAYEAFFGQGTRLTVV.

The gene calls are TRBV18 and TRBJ1-6, with 7 nucleotides matching TRBD1. V shed 5 bases, J shed 7 bases, and the junction held 8 bases outside the gene matches. Germline loops: CDR1 KGHSH, CDR2 LQKENI. There are 15 residues in the CDR3. The CDR3 protein is CASSEQTGWNSPLHF. The CDR3 DNA reads as TGTGCCAGCTCAGAACAGACAGGGTGGAATTCACCCCTCCACTTT.

The chain joins TRBV6-5 to TRBJ2-5, with 10 bases identical to TRBD2. Germline assignment: CDR1 MNHEY and CDR2 SVGAGI. The CDR3 consists of 14 residues. J was trimmed by 4 bases and V by 7 bases; bases with no gene match: 6. The DNA for the CDR3 is TGTGCCAGCACAGGACTAGCGGCTTTAGAGACCCAGTACTTC. Translated: CASTGLAALETQYF.

There are a few counts of this clone. The chain is built from TRBV25-1 and TRBJ1-3; D gene uncertain. Germline V gives CDR1 MGHDK, CDR2 SYGVNS. CDR3 length: 15 amino acids. Trimming removed 6 bases from V and 1 base from J, with 13 bases in between. CDR3 loop: CASRVGPKSGNTIYF. The CDR3 DNA sequence: TGTGCCAGCAGGGTGGGCCCCAAGTCTGGAAACACCATATATTTT.

This chain connects TRBV10-3 to TRBJ2-3, with D possibly matching TRBD2 (6 bases). Trimming shortened V by 4 bases and J by 2 bases, and 10 bases separated the two germline ends. Germline V gene lookup returns CDR1 ENHRY and CDR2 SYGVKD. This CDR3 spans 14 amino acids. CDR3 loop: CAISGGEHTDTQYF. The CDR3 DNA is TGTGCCATCAGTGGGGGGGAGCACACAGATACGCAGTATTTT.

The sample holds a few counts of this clone. The chain employs TRBV5-1 and TRBJ2-2; D might be TRBD2 (6 bases). Germline-derived CDR1 and CDR2 are SGHRS and YFSETQ. The V end was cut by 4 bases, the J end by 5 bases, with 21 bases between. This CDR3 region has 17 residues. The CDR3 loop is CASSLNNPGLSTGELFF. The CDR3 coding sequence is TGCGCCAGCAGCCTCAACAATCCGGGACTCTCGACCGGGGAGCTGTTTTTT.

DNA for the CDR3: TGTGCCACCAGCAGATTAGACGGGGAGCTGTTTTTT. It yields the protein CATSRLDGELFF. The rearrangement links TRBV15 to TRBJ2-2; no clear D. Germline V gene sequence: CDR1 LNHNV, CDR2 YYDKDF (reference sequence). This CDR3 comprises 12 residues. The V end was cut by 2 bases, the J end by 7 bases, with 5 bases between.

The chain joins TRBV19 to TRBJ2-1; a possible D gene is TRBD2 (6 bases). Per the germline V gene, CDR1 is LNHDA and CDR2 is SQIVND (reference sequence). CDR3 size: 13 residues. V dropped 7 bases and J dropped 7 bases, with 14 bases sitting between them. CDR3 in amino acids: CASKAGRVNEQFF. The CDR3 bases are TGTGCCAGTAAGGCGGGAAGGGTGAATGAGCAGTTCTTC.

V is TRBV7-2 and J is TRBJ2-7, with TRBD1 matching 9 bases. V dropped 3 bases and J dropped 2; count of bases not matched to a gene: 2. The CDR3 extends over 14 amino acids. The germline V gene encodes CDR1 SGHTA and CDR2 FQGNSA. The CDR3 DNA reads TGTGCCAGCAGCTTCGGACAGGGGACCTACGAGCAGTACTTC. Translating it yields CASSFGQGTYEQYF. The complete variable domain, with remaining parts taken from reference TRBV7-2 and TRBJ2-7, reads GAGVSQSPSNKVTEKGKDVELRCDPISGHTALYWYRQSLGQGLEFLIYFQGNSAPDKSGLPSDRFSAERTGGSVSTLTIQRTQQEDSAVYLCASSFGQGTYEQYFGPGTRLTVT.

CDR3 DNA: TGTGCCAGCAGCGCCAGGACAGGGACGGGCTATGGCTACACCTTC. It codes for CASSARTGTGYGYTF. The chain has TRBV11-2 and TRBJ1-2, with 8 bases matching TRBD1. The CDR3 has 15 amino acids. Germline V lookup: CDR1 SGHAT, CDR2 FQNNGV. Losses at the gene ends were 5 bases for V and 4 bases for J; bases not matched to a gene: 9.

The chain uses TRBV4-3 and TRBJ2-3; 14 bases line up with TRBD2. Germline-derived CDR1 and CDR2 are LGHNA and YSLEER. This CDR3 spans 18 amino acids. Germline trimming cut 0 bases from V and 1 base from J; bases unmatched to any gene: 3. This CDR3 is CASSQDAGLAGGTDTQYF. CDR3 nucleotides: TGCGCCAGCAGCCAAGATGCGGGACTAGCGGGAGGCACAGATACGCAGTATTTT.